A single sample gave rise to the 5 T cell receptor beta chains below, sequenced in a study of technical replicates of blood from several donors. Only in-frame clones appear in the TCRdb table, and some are missing; sequencing was by immunoSEQ multiplex PCR. The data show 70,000 to 85,000 clones, less than 98% seen once. The specimen sequenced was T cells isolated from PBMCs. The receptors shown here come from a human donor in good health.

This clone was seen just once. The chain uses TRBV9 and TRBJ1-2, with unresolved D. Germline values: CDR1 SGDLS, CDR2 YYNGEE. The CDR3 is made up of 18 amino acids. V lost 0 bases and J 8 bases, leaving 26 bases between the germline ends. The CDR3 here is CASSVALLWNRTSSGYTF. The CDR3 nucleotides read TGTGCCAGCAGCGTAGCCCTGTTATGGAACAGAACGTCTTCAGGCTACACCTTC.

V usage is TRBV29-1 and J usage is TRBJ1-1; 8 bases match TRBD1. Germline V lookup: CDR1 SQVTM, CDR2 ANQGSEA. This CDR3 has 16 amino acids. V trimming: 0 bases; J trimming: 4 bases; junction bases outside the gene matches: 10. The CDR3 loop is CSVEDWQGAEGTEAFF. CDR3 nucleotides: TGCAGCGTTGAAGATTGGCAGGGGGCGGAAGGCACTGAAGCTTTCTTT.

For the CDR3, the DNA is TGTGCCAGCAGCTTAGATGGGACAGCCGCCTCCGAGCAGTACTTC. As protein: CASSLDGTAASEQYF. The V call is TRBV11-3, the J call TRBJ2-7, with 7 bases fitting TRBD1. CDR1 and CDR2 from the germline V gene are SGHNT and YENEEA. J lost 6 bases, V lost 0 bases, and 8 bases had no gene match. The CDR3 extends over 15 amino acids.

This chain uses TRBV4-1 with TRBJ1-2; 8 nucleotides align to TRBD1. Germline values: CDR1 MGHRA, CDR2 YSYEKL. The CDR3 is made up of 14 amino acids. J lost 3 bases, V lost 7 bases, and 7 bases had no gene match. CDR3 DNA: TGCGCCAGCACCTTGGACAGGGCTGACTATGGCTACACCTTC. It encodes CASTLDRADYGYTF.

This clone was observed a single time. CDR3 region: CASSDPVPRSTGELFF. DNA for the CDR3: TGTGCCAGTAGCGACCCCGTCCCTAGGAGCACCGGGGAGCTGTTTTTT. This sequence joins TRBV19 and TRBJ2-2; D unresolved. CDR3 length: 16 residues. CDR1 is LNHDA and CDR2 is SQIVND in the germline V gene (reference sequence). The V and J ends lost 6 bases and 4 bases respectively, with 18 bases between them.